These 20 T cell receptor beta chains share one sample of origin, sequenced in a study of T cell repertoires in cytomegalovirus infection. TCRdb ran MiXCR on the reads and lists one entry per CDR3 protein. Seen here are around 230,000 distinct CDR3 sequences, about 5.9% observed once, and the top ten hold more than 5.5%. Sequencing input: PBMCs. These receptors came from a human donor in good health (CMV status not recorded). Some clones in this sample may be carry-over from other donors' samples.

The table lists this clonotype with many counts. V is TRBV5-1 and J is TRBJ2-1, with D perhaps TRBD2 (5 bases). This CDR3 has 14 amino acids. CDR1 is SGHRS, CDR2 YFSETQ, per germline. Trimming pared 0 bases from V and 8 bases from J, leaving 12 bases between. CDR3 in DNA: TGCGCCAGCAGCTTGGCTGGTAGCGTCGATGAGCAGTTCTTC. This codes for CASSLAGSVDEQFF. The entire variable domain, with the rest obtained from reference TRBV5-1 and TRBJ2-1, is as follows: KAGVTQTPRYLIKTRGQQVTLSCSPISGHRSVSWYQQTPGQGLQFLFEYFSETQRNKGNFPGRFSGRQFSNSRSEMNVSTLELGDSALYLCASSLAGSVDEQFFGPGTRLTVL.

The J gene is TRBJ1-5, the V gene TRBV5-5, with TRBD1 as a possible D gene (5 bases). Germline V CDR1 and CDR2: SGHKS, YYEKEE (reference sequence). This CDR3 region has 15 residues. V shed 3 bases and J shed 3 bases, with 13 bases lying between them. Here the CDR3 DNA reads TGTGCCAGCAGCTCGGGGGGTTTTTCCAATCAGCCCCAGCATTTT. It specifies CASSSGGFSNQPQHF. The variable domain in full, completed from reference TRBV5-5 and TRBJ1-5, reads DAGVTQSPTHLIKTRGQQVTLRCSPISGHKSVSWYQQVLGQGPQFIFQYYEKEERGRGNFPDRFSARQFPNYSSELNVNALLLGDSALYLCASSSGGFSNQPQHFGDGTRLSIL.

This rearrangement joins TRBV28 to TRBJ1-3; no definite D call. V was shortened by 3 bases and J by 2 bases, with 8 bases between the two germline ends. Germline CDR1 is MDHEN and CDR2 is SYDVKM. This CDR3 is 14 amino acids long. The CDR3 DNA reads TGTGCCAGCAGTTTCCAGGTCCCTGGAAACACCATATATTTT. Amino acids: CASSFQVPGNTIYF.

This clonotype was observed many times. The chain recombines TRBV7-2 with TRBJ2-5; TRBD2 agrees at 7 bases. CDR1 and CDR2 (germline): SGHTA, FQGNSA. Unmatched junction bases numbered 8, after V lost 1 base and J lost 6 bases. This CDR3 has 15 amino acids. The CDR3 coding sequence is TGTGCCAGCAGCTTAGGAGCGGGATCGGAGCAGACCCAGTACTTC. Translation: CASSLGAGSEQTQYF.

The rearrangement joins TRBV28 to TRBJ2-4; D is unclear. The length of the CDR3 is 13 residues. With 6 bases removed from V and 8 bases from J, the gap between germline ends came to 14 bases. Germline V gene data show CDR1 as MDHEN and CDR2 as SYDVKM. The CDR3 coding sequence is TGTGCCAGCAGCCTAACCCGAGACCACATTCAGTACTTC. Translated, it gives CASSLTRDHIQYF.

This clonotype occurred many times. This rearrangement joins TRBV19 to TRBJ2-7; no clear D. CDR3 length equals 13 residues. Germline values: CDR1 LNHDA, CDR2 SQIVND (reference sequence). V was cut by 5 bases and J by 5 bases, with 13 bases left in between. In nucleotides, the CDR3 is TGTGCCAGTAGTCCCCGGGCAACCCACGAGCAGTACTTC. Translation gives CASSPRATHEQYF. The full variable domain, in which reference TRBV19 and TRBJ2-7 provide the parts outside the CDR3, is DGGITQSPKYLFRKEGQNVTLSCEQNLNHDAMYWYRQDPGQGLRLIYYSQIVNDFQKGDIAEGYSVSREKKESFPLTVTSAQKNPTAFYLCASSPRATHEQYFGPGTRLTVT.

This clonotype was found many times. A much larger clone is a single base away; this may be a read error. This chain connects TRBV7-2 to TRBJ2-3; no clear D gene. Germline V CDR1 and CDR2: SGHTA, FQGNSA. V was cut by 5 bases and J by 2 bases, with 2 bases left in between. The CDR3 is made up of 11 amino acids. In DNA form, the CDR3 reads TGTGCCAGCAGCGCCACAGATACGCAGTATTTT. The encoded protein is CASSATDTQYF.

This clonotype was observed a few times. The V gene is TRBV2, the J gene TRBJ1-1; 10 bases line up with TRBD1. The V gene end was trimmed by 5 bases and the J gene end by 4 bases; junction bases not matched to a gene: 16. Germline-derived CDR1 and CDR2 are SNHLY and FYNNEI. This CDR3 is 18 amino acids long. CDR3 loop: CASSFARDRGLLGTEAFF. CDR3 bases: TGTGCCAGCAGTTTTGCTCGGGACAGGGGTTTATTGGGCACTGAAGCTTTCTTT.

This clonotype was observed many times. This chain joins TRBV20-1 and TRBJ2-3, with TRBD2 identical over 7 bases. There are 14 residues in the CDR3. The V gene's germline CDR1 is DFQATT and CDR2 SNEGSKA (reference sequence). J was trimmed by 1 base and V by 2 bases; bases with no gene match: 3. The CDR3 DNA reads TGCAGTGCTAGAAAAGCGGGGCGCACAGATACGCAGTATTTT. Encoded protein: CSARKAGRTDTQYF.

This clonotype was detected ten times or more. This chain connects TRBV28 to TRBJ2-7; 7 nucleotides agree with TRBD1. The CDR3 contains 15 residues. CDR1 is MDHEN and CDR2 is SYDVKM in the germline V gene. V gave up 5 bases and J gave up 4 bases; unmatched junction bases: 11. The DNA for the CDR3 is TGTGCCAGCAGTCCGGGACAGATTAACAATTACGAGCAGTACTTC. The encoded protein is CASSPGQINNYEQYF.

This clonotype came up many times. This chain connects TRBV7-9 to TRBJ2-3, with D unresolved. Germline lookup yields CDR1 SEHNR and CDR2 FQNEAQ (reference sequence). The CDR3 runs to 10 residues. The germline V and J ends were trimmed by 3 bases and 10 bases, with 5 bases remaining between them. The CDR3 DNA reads TGTGCCAGCAGCTTTGAGGCGCAGTATTTT. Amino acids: CASSFEAQYF.

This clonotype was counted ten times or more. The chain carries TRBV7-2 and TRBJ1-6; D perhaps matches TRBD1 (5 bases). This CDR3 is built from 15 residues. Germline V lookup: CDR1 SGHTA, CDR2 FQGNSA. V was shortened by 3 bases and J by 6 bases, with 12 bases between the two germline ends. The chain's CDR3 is CASSFRGTLNSPLHF. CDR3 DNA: TGTGCCAGCAGCTTTCGGGGGACCCTTAATTCACCCCTCCACTTT.

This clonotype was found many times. The CDR3 here is CASSLEGNTDTQYF. In DNA form, the CDR3 reads TGTGCCAGCAGCCTCGAGGGCAACACAGATACGCAGTATTTT. V is TRBV7-2 and J is TRBJ2-3; TRBD2 is a possible D gene (5 bases). Trimming took 5 bases from V and 2 from J, leaving 11 bases between them. CDR3 length: 14 residues. Germline V lookup: CDR1 SGHTA, CDR2 FQGNSA.

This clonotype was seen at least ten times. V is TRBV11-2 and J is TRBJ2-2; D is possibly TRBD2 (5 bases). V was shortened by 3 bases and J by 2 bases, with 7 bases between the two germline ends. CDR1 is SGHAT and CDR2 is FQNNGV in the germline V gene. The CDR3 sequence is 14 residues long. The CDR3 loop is CASSFGINTGELFF. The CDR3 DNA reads TGTGCCAGCAGCTTCGGGATTAACACCGGGGAGCTGTTTTTT. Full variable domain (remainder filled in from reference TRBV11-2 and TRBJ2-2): EAGVAQSPRYKIIEKRQSVAFWCNPISGHATLYWYQQILGQGPKLLIQFQNNGVVDDSQLPKDRFSAERLKGVDSTLKIQPAKLEDSAVYLCASSFGINTGELFFGEGSRLTVL.

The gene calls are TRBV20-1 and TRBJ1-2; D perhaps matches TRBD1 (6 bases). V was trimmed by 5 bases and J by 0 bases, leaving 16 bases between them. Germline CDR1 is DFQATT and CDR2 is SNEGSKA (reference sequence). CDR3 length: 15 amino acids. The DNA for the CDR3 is TGCAGTGCTTATCCTTCCGGACAGCCTAACTATGGCTACACCTTC. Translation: CSAYPSGQPNYGYTF.

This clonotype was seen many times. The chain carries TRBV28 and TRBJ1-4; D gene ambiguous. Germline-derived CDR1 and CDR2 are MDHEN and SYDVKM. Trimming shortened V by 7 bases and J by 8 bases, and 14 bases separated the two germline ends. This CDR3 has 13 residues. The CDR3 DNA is TGTGCCAGCACCCCTGGACTAAGGGAAAAACTGTTTTTT. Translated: CASTPGLREKLFF.

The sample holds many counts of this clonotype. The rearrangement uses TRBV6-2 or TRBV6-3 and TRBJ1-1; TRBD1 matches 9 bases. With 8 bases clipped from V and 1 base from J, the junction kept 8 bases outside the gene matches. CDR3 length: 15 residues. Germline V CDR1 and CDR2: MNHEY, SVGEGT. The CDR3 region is CASGGQGLSNTEAFF. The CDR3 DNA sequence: TGTGCCAGCGGGGGACAGGGACTGTCGAACACTGAAGCTTTCTTT.

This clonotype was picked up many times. Written as DNA, the CDR3 is TGTGCCAGCAGTGAAATGCAGGGGGGTCGAACTGAAGCTTTCTTT. Protein: CASSEMQGGRTEAFF. The V and J genes are TRBV2 and TRBJ1-1; 7 bases are shared with TRBD1. There are 15 residues in the CDR3. V lost 2 bases, J lost 5 bases, and 8 bases stayed unmatched. Per the germline V gene, CDR1 is SNHLY and CDR2 is FYNNEI.

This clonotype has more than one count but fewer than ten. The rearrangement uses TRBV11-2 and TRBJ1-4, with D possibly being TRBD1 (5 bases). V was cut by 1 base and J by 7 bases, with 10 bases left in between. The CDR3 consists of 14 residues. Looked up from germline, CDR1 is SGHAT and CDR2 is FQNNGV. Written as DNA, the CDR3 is TGTGCCAGCAGCTTAGGTGGAGGGACTGAAAAACTGTTTTTT. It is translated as CASSLGGGTEKLFF.

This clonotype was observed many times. The CDR3 bases are TGTGCCAGCAGCCAAAACAGGGCCGGGGAGCTGTTTTTT. Translated: CASSQNRAGELFF. This rearrangement joins TRBV14 to TRBJ2-2, with TRBD1 as a possible D gene (6 bases). The CDR3 covers 13 residues. CDR1 SGHDN and CDR2 FVKESK come from the germline V gene. V was trimmed by 2 bases and J by 6 bases, leaving 7 bases between them. Based on the CDR3 plus reference TRBV14 and TRBJ2-2, the full variable domain is EAGVTQFPSHSVIEKGQTVTLRCDPISGHDNLYWYRRVMGKEIKFLLHFVKESKQDESGMPNNRFLAERTGGTYSTLKVQPAELEDSGVYFCASSQNRAGELFFGEGSRLTVL.